This is a list of T cell receptor beta chains from one sample in a study of blood T cell repertoires in COVID-19. Repertoires were generated with immunoSEQ multiplex PCR, while TCRdb's copy carries only in-frame clones and drops some. The data contain 350,000 to 400,000 clones, 90% of them singletons. Sequences were obtained from peripheral blood. Source of these receptors: a man aged 18 to 29 with active or convalescent COVID-19. The CDR3 runs from the conserved cysteine through the conserved F or W. D genes are given only for firm matches. Clone sizes are given selectively: once, few, many, or a class where the clone is expanded.

TRBV19	TRBJ2-7	NA	14	NA	CASSIIPGTYEQYF	TGTGCCAGTAGTATTATTCCAGGGACCTACGAGCAGTACTTC
TRBV5-1	TRBJ1-1	few	13	NA	CASSLAENTEAFF	TGCGCCAGCAGCTTGGCAGAGAACACTGAAGCTTTCTTT
TRBV7-9	TRBJ2-2	NA	17	TRBD1	CASSIGTAAVFTGELFF	TGTGCCAGCAGTATAGGGACAGCGGCCGTTTTCACCGGGGAGCTGTTTTTT
TRBV5-1	TRBJ1-5	few	15	NA	CASSLDVVSNQPQHF	TGCGCCAGCAGCTTGGATGTCGTAAGCAATCAGCCCCAGCATTTT
TRBV7-3	TRBJ2-2	NA	12	TRBD1	CASSDTGVELFF	TGTGCCAGCAGCGACACAGGGGTGGAGCTGTTTTTT
TRBV19	TRBJ1-1	once	13	NA	CASSSTENTEAFF	TGTGCCAGTAGTTCGACAGAGAACACTGAAGCTTTCTTT
TRBV28	TRBJ1-1	NA	15	NA	CASSFNRVMSTEAFF	TGTGCCAGCAGTTTTAACAGGGTTATGAGCACTGAAGCTTTCTTT
TRBV9	TRBJ1-1	once	14	TRBD1	CASSKGQENTEAFF	TGTGCCAGCAGTAAGGGACAGGAGAACACTGAAGCTTTCTTT
TRBV10-3	TRBJ2-1	NA	15	TRBD2	CAISSGGAGYNEQFF	TGTGCCATCAGTAGCGGGGGGGCCGGGTACAATGAGCAGTTCTTC
TRBV3-1/TRBV3-2	TRBJ1-2	NA	16	TRBD1	CASSQFGQGRDYGYTF	TGTGCCAGCAGCCAATTCGGACAGGGAAGGGACTATGGCTACACCTTC
TRBV29-1	TRBJ2-3	once	16	TRBD2	CSVEDHRAGGLYTQYF	TGCAGCGTTGAAGATCATCGAGCGGGAGGGCTCTATACGCAGTATTTT
TRBV27	TRBJ1-5	NA	15	NA	CASSSGLYSNQPQHF	TGTGCCAGCAGTTCGGGACTGTATAGCAATCAGCCCCAGCATTTT
TRBV6-2/TRBV6-3	TRBJ2-1	NA	15	TRBD2	CASSVGLAPYNEQFF	TGTGCCAGCAGCGTGGGACTAGCGCCGTACAATGAGCAGTTCTTC
TRBV9	TRBJ1-4	NA	16	TRBD1	CASSVDGQGVVEKLFF	TGTGCCAGCAGCGTCGACGGACAGGGCGTTGTGGAAAAACTGTTTTTT
TRBV19	TRBJ1-2	NA	17	TRBD1	CASSRDSQSLNSYGYTF	TGTGCCAGTAGTAGGGACAGCCAAAGCTTGAACTCCTATGGCTACACCTTC
TRBV4-3	TRBJ1-1	NA	13	NA	CASSRALDREAFF	TGCGCCAGCAGCCGCGCCTTGGACAGAGAAGCTTTCTTT
TRBV24-1	TRBJ1-4	NA	15	NA	CATSDPTAGNEKLFF	TGTGCCACCAGTGACCCGACAGCCGGGAATGAAAAACTGTTTTTT
TRBV5-1	TRBJ1-6	once	15	NA	CASSTGGGEGSPLHF	TGCGCCAGCAGCACCGGCGGGGGAGAAGGTTCACCCCTCCACTTT
TRBV28	TRBJ1-1	NA	16	TRBD1	CASSLLGRGRGTEAFF	TGTGCCAGCAGTTTATTGGGCAGGGGGCGAGGTACTGAAGCTTTCTTT
TRBV7-3	TRBJ2-2	NA	15	NA	CASSPSRANTGELFF	TGTGCCAGCAGCCCCTCCCGGGCGAACACCGGGGAGCTGTTTTTT
TRBV5-6	TRBJ2-3	NA	16	NA	CASSLRRRTVTDTQYF	TGTGCCAGCAGCTTGAGGAGACGGACAGTCACAGATACGCAGTATTTT
TRBV7-2	TRBJ1-5	once	14	TRBD1	CASAGQGGQQPQHF	TGTGCCAGCGCCGGACAGGGGGGTCAGCAGCCCCAGCATTTT
TRBV9	TRBJ2-3	NA	17	NA	CASSSERQGPSTDTQYF	TGTGCCAGCAGCAGCGAGAGGCAGGGCCCTAGCACAGATACGCAGTATTTT
TRBV27	TRBJ1-1	NA	15	TRBD1	CASSRQGDRGTEAFF	TGTGCCAGCAGTCGTCAAGGGGACAGGGGCACTGAAGCTTTCTTT
TRBV5-6	TRBJ1-5	NA	14	TRBD1	CASSSGQLNQPQHF	TGTGCCAGCAGCTCGGGACAGTTAAATCAGCCCCAGCATTTT